These T cell receptor beta chains were read from a single sample in a study of cytomegalovirus exposure and HLA in healthy donors. Data came from immunoSEQ multiplex PCR; TCRdb stores just in-frame clones and leaves some out. This repertoire shows approximately 76,000 clones, around 94% found once; its top ten account for 2.5% to 3.5%. Sequencing was performed on PBMCs. The receptors were sampled from a woman aged 18-29 years in good health and CMV-seropositive. Both conserved end residues are part of each CDR3.

>TRBV29-1|TRBJ2-5
CSAGTFTTYQETQYF
>TRBV28|TRBJ2-1
CASSLSTGGNEQFF
>TRBV6-6|TRBJ2-7
CASSYSGGTYEQYF
>TRBV18|TRBJ1-2
CASSPQQGEGYTF
>TRBV7-6|TRBJ2-1
CASSLLLAGTGFF
>TRBV2|TRBJ2-7
CASSEGGQVAPYEQYF
>TRBV2|TRBJ1-1
CASSRYSGLTEAFF
>TRBV6-5|TRBJ2-7
CASSTQGAPGEQYF
>TRBV2|TRBJ2-3
CAGGGLAGADTQYF
>TRBV7-2|TRBJ1-5
CASSSTGGSQPQHF
>TRBV6-5|TRBJ2-1
CASSPGVAGHNEQFF
>TRBV9|TRBJ1-1
CASSVTRETPNTEAFF
>TRBV4-3|TRBJ2-4
CASSQDSRGEKNIQYF
>TRBV11-2|TRBJ2-3
CASSFRGISTDTQYF
>TRBV5-5|TRBJ2-7
CASSPPGTAVEQYF
>TRBV25-1|TRBJ1-2
CASISGTNGYTF
>TRBV7-3|TRBJ1-5
CASSLMGARNQPQHF
>TRBV4-2|TRBJ2-5
CASTPLAGGFQETQYF
>TRBV30|TRBJ2-5
CAWSSSGETQYF
>TRBV30|TRBJ2-5
CAWSRGAQETQYF
>TRBV5-6|TRBJ2-1
CASSMGGSREYNEQFF
>TRBV19|TRBJ1-2
CASNPFSRTGGKGYTF
>TRBV29-1|TRBJ1-1
CSAGGQFNTEAFF
>TRBV11-1|TRBJ2-7
CASSQTLAGGTYEQYF
>TRBV4-1|TRBJ2-1
CASSRTSGSGEQFF
>TRBV13|TRBJ2-7
CASSHLTGLAGTYEQYF
>TRBV13|TRBJ2-7
CASSLGRGGYEQYF
>TRBV5-4|TRBJ2-7
CASSPGGGGHEQYF
>TRBV14|TRBJ2-7
CASSQGLAGAYEQYF
>TRBV9|TRBJ2-5
CASSVVQGQGETQYF
>TRBV11-3|TRBJ2-1
CASSRYGGINNEQFF
>TRBV9|TRBJ2-1
CASSAYSKNEQFF
>TRBV27|TRBJ2-5
CASSWGTTGSETQYF
>TRBV14|TRBJ1-1
CASSQEGSSNTEAFF
>TRBV9|TRBJ2-5
CASSVDGLAGEETQYF
>TRBV15|TRBJ1-4
CATSVTGTGSQTNEKLFF
>TRBV4-2|TRBJ2-7
CASSHREQPYEQYF
>TRBV2|TRBJ1-5
CASSGRGSNQPQHF
>TRBV27|TRBJ1-2
CASSWGTGDNYGYTF
>TRBV4-1|TRBJ2-1
CASSQGSGRAYNEQFF
>TRBV5-8|TRBJ1-1
CASSSLRTAYRTEAFF
>TRBV7-2|TRBJ2-1
CASSDGITSGIDNEQFF
>TRBV9|TRBJ1-2
CASSFTGNGYTF
>TRBV28|TRBJ2-6
CASRPAGGSFSGANVLTF
>TRBV28|TRBJ2-1
CASSPRGERGPYNEQFF
>TRBV5-4|TRBJ2-5
CASSLGGDPSSGKTQYF
>TRBV11-2|TRBJ1-2
CASSFAGQTNYGYTF
>TRBV7-2|TRBJ2-1
CASSLLGGSYNEQFF